Sequencing of this T cell receptor (beta chain) was carried out in a study of graft-versus-host responses after intestinal transplantation. The wider study: Recipients across the board were started on anti-thymocyte globulin induction, then kept on tacrolimus and steroids for about 3 years.

V was shortened by 2 bases and J by 6 bases, with 7 bases between the two germline ends. This CDR3 has 12 residues. The germline V gene encodes CDR1 MNHEY and CDR2 SMNVEV (reference sequence). A remark on this clone: The antigen remains undetermined.

The method was immunoSEQ multiplex PCR; TCRdb's version includes in-frame clones alone and lacks a portion of them. The sample shows fewer than 95,000 clones, over 90% of them seen only once. The sequence came from a human donor who was the organ donor for an intestinal transplant. This rearrangement joins TRBV27 to TRBJ1-2; D not certain. The sample consisted of unstimulated CD4+ T cells sorted from spleen or lymph node cells, taken before transplant. CDR3 sequence: CASSLTGNGYTF. CDR3 coding DNA: TGTGCCAGCAGTTTAACTGGGAATGGCTACACCTTC.